The rows below give T cell receptor beta chains drawn from one sample of a study of CD8+ T cells in alopecia areata. Some clones are missing from TCRdb's copy, which holds only in-frame ones; the method was immunoSEQ multiplex PCR. The table shows hundreds of thousands of clones, with 60% occurring only once. Sequencing was performed on CD4+ T cells sorted from blood, taken around week 52, from a patient treated with tofacitinib. Receptors originate from a human donor with alopecia areata. CDR3s include the opening cysteine and the closing phenylalanine or tryptophan. The D gene is left open where the match is weak. Clone sizes are given selectively: once, few, many, or a class where the clone is expanded.

len: 17
v_gene: TRBV5-4
d_gene: .
abundance: .
j_gene: TRBJ2-6
CDR3nt: TGTGCCAGCAGTGGTTCTACAGCGAACTCTGGGGCCAACGTCCTGACTTTC
CDR3aa: CASSGSTANSGANVLTF

len: 14
v_gene: TRBV29-1
d_gene: .
abundance: .
j_gene: TRBJ2-2
CDR3nt: TGCAGCGGTGAGAGCGGAGTGAACACCGGGGAGCTGTTTTTT
CDR3aa: CSGESGVNTGELFF

len: 12
v_gene: TRBV5-6
d_gene: .
abundance: .
j_gene: TRBJ1-1
CDR3nt: TGTGCCAGCTCCTCTCCGGACGGTGAAGCTTTCTTT
CDR3aa: CASSSPDGEAFF

len: 18
v_gene: TRBV7-3
d_gene: TRBD2
abundance: few
j_gene: TRBJ2-1
CDR3nt: TGTGCCAGCAGCTTAACACCCGGGACTAGCTTTTCCTACAATGAGCAGTTCTTC
CDR3aa: CASSLTPGTSFSYNEQFF

len: 14
v_gene: TRBV27
d_gene: TRBD1
abundance: few
j_gene: TRBJ2-3
CDR3nt: TGTGCCAGCGCACGGGACAGGGGCACAGATACGCAGTATTTT
CDR3aa: CASARDRGTDTQYF

len: 13
v_gene: TRBV18
d_gene: .
abundance: .
j_gene: TRBJ1-5
CDR3nt: TGTGCCAGCTCAGGGGCGGGAAATCAGCCCCAGCATTTT
CDR3aa: CASSGAGNQPQHF

len: 15
v_gene: TRBV9
d_gene: .
abundance: .
j_gene: TRBJ2-3
CDR3nt: TGTGCCAGCAGCGTAGCGGTGACCTCCACAGATACGCAGTATTTT
CDR3aa: CASSVAVTSTDTQYF

len: 11
v_gene: TRBV19
d_gene: .
abundance: .
j_gene: TRBJ2-7
CDR3nt: TGTGCCAGTGGCTCTTGGGGCGAGCAGTACTTC
CDR3aa: CASGSWGEQYF

len: 13
v_gene: TRBV7-9
d_gene: .
abundance: .
j_gene: TRBJ1-5
CDR3nt: TGTGCCAGCAGCCTACAGGGAGATCAGCCCCAGCATTTT
CDR3aa: CASSLQGDQPQHF

len: 12
v_gene: TRBV7-9
d_gene: .
abundance: .
j_gene: TRBJ2-7
CDR3nt: TGTGCCAGCAGCCAAATGCCCTACGAGCAGTACTTC
CDR3aa: CASSQMPYEQYF

len: 18
v_gene: TRBV4-3
d_gene: .
abundance: .
j_gene: TRBJ1-1
CDR3nt: TGCGCCAGCAGCCAAGTGGGATGGGTAGTGGAGAGGGACACTGAAGCTTTCTTT
CDR3aa: CASSQVGWVVERDTEAFF

len: 16
v_gene: TRBV4-1
d_gene: .
abundance: .
j_gene: TRBJ1-6
CDR3nt: TGCGCCAGCAGCCAAGATAAGGGGCAAGTGAATTCACCCCTCCACTTT
CDR3aa: CASSQDKGQVNSPLHF

len: 16
v_gene: TRBV5-6
d_gene: TRBD1
abundance: .
j_gene: TRBJ2-7
CDR3nt: TGTGCCAGCAGCTTACCCGGACAGGGGGGAATCCACGAGCAGTACTTC
CDR3aa: CASSLPGQGGIHEQYF

len: 15
v_gene: TRBV5-1
d_gene: .
abundance: .
j_gene: TRBJ2-5
CDR3nt: TGCGCCAGCAGCGACCTAAAAGGTCTGGGAGAGACCCAGTACTTC
CDR3aa: CASSDLKGLGETQYF

len: 12
v_gene: TRBV29-1
d_gene: TRBD1
abundance: few
j_gene: TRBJ2-1
CDR3nt: TGCAGCGGCTCCGGGACAGCTTTTGAGCAGTTCTTC
CDR3aa: CSGSGTAFEQFF

len: 18
v_gene: TRBV7-8
d_gene: .
abundance: .
j_gene: TRBJ2-6
CDR3nt: TGTGCCAGCAGCTTAGGGGTTACAGGGAGTTCTGGGGCCAACGTCCTGACTTTC
CDR3aa: CASSLGVTGSSGANVLTF

len: 15
v_gene: TRBV11-2
d_gene: .
abundance: many
j_gene: TRBJ2-5
CDR3nt: TGTGCCAGCAGCTTGCCCTATCGGGTCCAAGAGACCCAGTACTTC
CDR3aa: CASSLPYRVQETQYF

len: 12
v_gene: TRBV30
d_gene: TRBD1
abundance: .
j_gene: TRBJ1-2
CDR3nt: TGTGCCTGGAGGGGGGACAGGGCTGGCTACACCTTC
CDR3aa: CAWRGDRAGYTF

len: 15
v_gene: TRBV5-4
d_gene: TRBD1
abundance: .
j_gene: TRBJ1-1
CDR3nt: TGTGCCAGCAGCTCACCCAAGGGGGCTTTCACTGAAGCTTTCTTT
CDR3aa: CASSSPKGAFTEAFF

len: 16
v_gene: TRBV10-2
d_gene: TRBD1
abundance: .
j_gene: TRBJ2-6
CDR3nt: TGCGCCAGCACCCGACAGGGGGCCTCTGGGGCCAACGTCCTGACTTTC
CDR3aa: CASTRQGASGANVLTF

len: 16
v_gene: TRBV5-1
d_gene: .
abundance: .
j_gene: TRBJ1-2
CDR3nt: TGCGCCAGCAGTTACACGGGAACCGGGACGGATTATGGCTACACCTTC
CDR3aa: CASSYTGTGTDYGYTF

len: 13
v_gene: TRBV13
d_gene: .
abundance: .
j_gene: TRBJ1-2
CDR3nt: TGTGCCAGCAGCCCCCGACAGTTCTATGGCTACACCTTC
CDR3aa: CASSPRQFYGYTF

len: 14
v_gene: TRBV5-4
d_gene: .
abundance: .
j_gene: TRBJ1-2
CDR3nt: TGTGCCAGCAGCCCCAACAGGGTTACGGGTGGCTACACCTTC
CDR3aa: CASSPNRVTGGYTF

len: 16
v_gene: TRBV25-1
d_gene: .
abundance: .
j_gene: TRBJ2-6
CDR3nt: TGTGCCAGCAGTGCCAGACCACACTCTGGGGCCAACGTCCTGACTTTC
CDR3aa: CASSARPHSGANVLTF

len: 13
v_gene: TRBV7-3
d_gene: .
abundance: .
j_gene: TRBJ1-5
CDR3nt: TGTGCCAGCAGCTTAACGGGCAATCAGCCCCAGCATTTT
CDR3aa: CASSLTGNQPQHF

len: 15
v_gene: TRBV9
d_gene: .
abundance: .
j_gene: TRBJ2-1
CDR3nt: TGTGCCAGCAGCGTAGGCGACTCGATTTACAATGAGCAGTTCTTC
CDR3aa: CASSVGDSIYNEQFF

len: 13
v_gene: TRBV30
d_gene: .
abundance: few
j_gene: TRBJ2-2
CDR3nt: TGTGCCTGGAACAGGGTGGACACCGGGGAGCTGTTTTTT
CDR3aa: CAWNRVDTGELFF

len: 12
v_gene: TRBV29-1
d_gene: .
abundance: .
j_gene: TRBJ2-7
CDR3nt: TGCAGCGTGGGCTCAGGGCACTACGGGCAGTACTTC
CDR3aa: CSVGSGHYGQYF

len: 14
v_gene: TRBV30
d_gene: .
abundance: .
j_gene: TRBJ2-3
CDR3nt: TGTGCCTGGAGTGGCCAGGGGTACACAGATACGCAGTATTTT
CDR3aa: CAWSGQGYTDTQYF

len: 12
v_gene: TRBV2
d_gene: .
abundance: .
j_gene: TRBJ2-7
CDR3nt: TGTGCCAGCAGTGAGGAAGGACTCGAGCAGTACTTC
CDR3aa: CASSEEGLEQYF

len: 14
v_gene: TRBV29-1
d_gene: .
abundance: .
j_gene: TRBJ2-7
CDR3nt: TGCAGCGTTGAGGGGCCAGGGGCTTTCTACGAGCAGTACTTC
CDR3aa: CSVEGPGAFYEQYF